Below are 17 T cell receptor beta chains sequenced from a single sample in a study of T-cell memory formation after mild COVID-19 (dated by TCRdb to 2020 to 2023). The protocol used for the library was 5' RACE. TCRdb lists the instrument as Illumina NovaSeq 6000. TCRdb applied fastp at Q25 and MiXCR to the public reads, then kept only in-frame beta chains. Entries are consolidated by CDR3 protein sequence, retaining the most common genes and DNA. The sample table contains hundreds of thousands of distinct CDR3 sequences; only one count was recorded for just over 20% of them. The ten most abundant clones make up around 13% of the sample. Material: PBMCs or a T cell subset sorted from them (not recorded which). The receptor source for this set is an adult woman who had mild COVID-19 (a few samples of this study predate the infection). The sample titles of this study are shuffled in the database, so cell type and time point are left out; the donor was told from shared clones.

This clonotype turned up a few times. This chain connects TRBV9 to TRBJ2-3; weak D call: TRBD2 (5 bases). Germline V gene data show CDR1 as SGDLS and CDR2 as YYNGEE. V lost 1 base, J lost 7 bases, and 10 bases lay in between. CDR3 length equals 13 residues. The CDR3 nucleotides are TGTGCCAGCAGCGTAAGAGGGCTTAATACGCAGTATTTT. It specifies CASSVRGLNTQYF.

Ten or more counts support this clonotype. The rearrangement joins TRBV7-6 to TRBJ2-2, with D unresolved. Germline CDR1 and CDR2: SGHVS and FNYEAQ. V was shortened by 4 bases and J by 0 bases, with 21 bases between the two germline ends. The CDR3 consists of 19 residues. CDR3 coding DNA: TGTGCCAGCAGCTATCCCTTGGACCCCCGTCAGGCGAACACCGGGGAGCTGTTTTTT. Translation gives CASSYPLDPRQANTGELFF.

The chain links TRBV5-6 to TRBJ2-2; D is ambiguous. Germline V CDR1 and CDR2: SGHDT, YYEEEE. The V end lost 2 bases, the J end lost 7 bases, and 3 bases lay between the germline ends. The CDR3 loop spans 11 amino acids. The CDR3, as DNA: TGTGCCAGCAGCTTCTACGGGGAGCTGTTTTTT. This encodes CASSFYGELFF.

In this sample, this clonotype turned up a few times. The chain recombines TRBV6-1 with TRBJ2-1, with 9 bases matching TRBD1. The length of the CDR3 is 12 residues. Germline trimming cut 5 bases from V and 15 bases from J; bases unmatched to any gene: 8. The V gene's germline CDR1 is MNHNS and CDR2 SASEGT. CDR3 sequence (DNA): TGTGCCAGCAGTCCAGGACAGGGGTCGTGGTTCTTC. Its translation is CASSPGQGSWFF.

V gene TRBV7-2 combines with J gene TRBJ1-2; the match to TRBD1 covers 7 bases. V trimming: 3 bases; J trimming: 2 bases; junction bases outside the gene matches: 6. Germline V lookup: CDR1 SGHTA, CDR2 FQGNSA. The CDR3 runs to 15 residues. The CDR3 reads CASSLAVTGNYGYTF. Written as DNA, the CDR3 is TGTGCCAGCAGCTTGGCCGTGACAGGGAACTATGGCTACACCTTC.

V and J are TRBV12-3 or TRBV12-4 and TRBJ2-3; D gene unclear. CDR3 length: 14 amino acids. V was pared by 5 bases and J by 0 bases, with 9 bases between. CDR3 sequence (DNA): TGTGCCAGCAGTCCACACGCTAGCACAGATACGCAGTATTTT. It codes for CASSPHASTDTQYF.

The CDR3 coding sequence is TGCGCCAGCAGCTTGGAAGGGGCGGAACACCATCTCACAGATACGCAGTATTTT. It specifies CASSLEGAEHHLTDTQYF. The gene calls are TRBV5-1 and TRBJ2-3; tentative D call: TRBD1 (5 bases). CDR1 SGHRS and CDR2 YFSETQ come from the germline V gene. Trimming left V 0 bases short and J 2 bases short, with 19 bases between. CDR3 length equals 18 residues. Combining the CDR3 with reference TRBV5-1 and TRBJ2-3 gives the whole variable domain KAGVTQTPRYLIKTRGQQVTLSCSPISGHRSVSWYQQTPGQGLQFLFEYFSETQRNKGNFPGRFSGRQFSNSRSEMNVSTLELGDSALYLCASSLEGAEHHLTDTQYFGPGTRLTVL.

CDR3 DNA sequence: TGTGCCAGCAGCTCCCCGTACCTGGGCAGGGATCAGCCCCAGCATTTT. Translated: CASSSPYLGRDQPQHF. The chain joins TRBV7-8 to TRBJ1-5; tentatively, D is TRBD1 (5 bases). Trimming cost V 4 bases and J 5 bases, with 18 bases left between them. This CDR3 spans 16 amino acids. The V gene's germline CDR1 is SGHVS and CDR2 FQNEAQ.

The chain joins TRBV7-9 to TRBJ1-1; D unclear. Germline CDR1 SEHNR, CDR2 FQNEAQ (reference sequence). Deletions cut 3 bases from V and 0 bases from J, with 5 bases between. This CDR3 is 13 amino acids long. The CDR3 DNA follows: TGTGCCAGCAGCTTGCCAATGAACACTGAAGCTTTCTTT. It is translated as CASSLPMNTEAFF. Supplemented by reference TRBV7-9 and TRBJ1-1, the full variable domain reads DTGVSQNPRHKITKRGQNVTFRCDPISEHNRLYWYRQTLGQGPEFLTYFQNEAQLEKSRLLSDRFSAERPKGSFSTLEIQRTEQGDSAMYLCASSLPMNTEAFFGQGTRLTVV.

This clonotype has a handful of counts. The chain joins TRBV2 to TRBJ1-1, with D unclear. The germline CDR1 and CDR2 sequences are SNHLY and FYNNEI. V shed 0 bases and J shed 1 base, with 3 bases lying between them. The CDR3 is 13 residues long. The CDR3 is CASSEAQNTEAFF. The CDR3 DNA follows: TGTGCCAGCAGTGAAGCGCAGAACACTGAAGCTTTCTTT.

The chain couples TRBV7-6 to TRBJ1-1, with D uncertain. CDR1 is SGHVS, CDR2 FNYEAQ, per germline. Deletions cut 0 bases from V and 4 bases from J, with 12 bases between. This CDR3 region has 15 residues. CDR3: CASSLARGMGTEAFF. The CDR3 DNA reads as TGTGCCAGCAGCTTAGCGCGGGGAATGGGCACTGAAGCTTTCTTT.

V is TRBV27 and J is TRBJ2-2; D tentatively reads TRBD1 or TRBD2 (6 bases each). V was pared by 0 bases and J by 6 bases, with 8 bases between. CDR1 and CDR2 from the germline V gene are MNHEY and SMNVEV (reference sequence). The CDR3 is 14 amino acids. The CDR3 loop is CASSLSGGPGELFF. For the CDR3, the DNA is TGTGCCAGCAGTTTATCTGGGGGGCCCGGGGAGCTGTTTTTT.

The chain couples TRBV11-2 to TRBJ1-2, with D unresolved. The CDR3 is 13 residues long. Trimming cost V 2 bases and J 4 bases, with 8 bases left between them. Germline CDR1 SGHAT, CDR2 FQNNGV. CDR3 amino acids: CASSLSGIYGYTF. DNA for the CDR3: TGTGCCAGCAGCTTATCCGGGATCTATGGCTACACCTTC. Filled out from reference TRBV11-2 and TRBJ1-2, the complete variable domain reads EAGVAQSPRYKIIEKRQSVAFWCNPISGHATLYWYQQILGQGPKLLIQFQNNGVVDDSQLPKDRFSAERLKGVDSTLKIQPAKLEDSAVYLCASSLSGIYGYTFGSGTRLTVV.

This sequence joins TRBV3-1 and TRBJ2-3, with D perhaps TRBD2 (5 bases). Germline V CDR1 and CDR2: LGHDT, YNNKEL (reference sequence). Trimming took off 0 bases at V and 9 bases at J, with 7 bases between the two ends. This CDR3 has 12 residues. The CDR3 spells CASSQEPGTQYF. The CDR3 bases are TGTGCCAGCAGCCAAGAACCGGGGACGCAGTATTTT.

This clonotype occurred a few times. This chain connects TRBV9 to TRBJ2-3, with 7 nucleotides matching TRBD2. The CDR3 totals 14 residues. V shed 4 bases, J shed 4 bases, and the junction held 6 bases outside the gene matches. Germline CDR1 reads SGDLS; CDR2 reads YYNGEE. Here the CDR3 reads CASSPRTSPDTQYF. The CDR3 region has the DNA TGTGCCAGCAGCCCGAGGACTAGTCCAGATACGCAGTATTTT.

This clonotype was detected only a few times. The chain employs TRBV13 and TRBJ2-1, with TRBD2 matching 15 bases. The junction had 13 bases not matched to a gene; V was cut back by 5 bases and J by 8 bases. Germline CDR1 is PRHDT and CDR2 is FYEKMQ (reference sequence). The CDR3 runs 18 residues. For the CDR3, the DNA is TGTGCCAGCAGCCCACACCCAGGGACTAGCGGGGGGACCCATGAGCAGTTCTTC. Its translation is CASSPHPGTSGGTHEQFF.

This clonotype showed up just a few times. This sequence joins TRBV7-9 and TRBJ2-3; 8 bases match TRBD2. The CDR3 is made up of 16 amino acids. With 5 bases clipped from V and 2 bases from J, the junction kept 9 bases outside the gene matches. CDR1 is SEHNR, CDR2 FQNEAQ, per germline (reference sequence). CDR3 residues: CASSLGYGRDTDTQYF. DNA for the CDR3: TGTGCCAGCAGCCTCGGATACGGGAGGGACACAGATACGCAGTATTTT.